Listed here are 20 T cell receptor beta chains from one sample, sequenced in a study of OX40 agonist ivuxolimab in advanced cancers. Clones were sequenced by immunoSEQ multiplex PCR, and TCRdb holds only the in-frame ones, with some missing. The sample has 12,000 or so clones, 85% to 90% seen once. The specimen was CD4+ or CD8+ T cells sorted from blood, collected in a trial of the OX40 agonist ivuxolimab. These TCRs come from an adult with an advanced solid tumor such as melanoma, head and neck, liver or kidney cancer.

CDR3 amino acids: CASSSGQGEDEAFF. DNA of the CDR3: TGTGCCAGCAGCTCAGGACAGGGGGAGGATGAAGCTTTCTTT. The genes are TRBV7-9 and TRBJ1-1; TRBD1 aligns across 10 bases. Unmatched junction bases numbered 6, after V lost 4 bases and J lost 7 bases. CDR3 length: 14 residues. Germline V gene data show CDR1 as SEHNR and CDR2 as FQNEAQ (reference sequence).

The chain recombines TRBV30 with TRBJ2-5, with D perhaps assigned TRBD1 or TRBD2 (5 bases each). CDR3 length: 14 amino acids. Germline V gives CDR1 GTSNPN, CDR2 SVGIG (reference sequence). The V and J ends lost 0 bases and 4 bases respectively, with 12 bases between them. CDR3 nucleotide sequence: TGTGCCTGGAGTGTCCTAGGGACCAGAGAGACCCAGTACTTC. Protein sequence: CAWSVLGTRETQYF. The full variable domain, with the rest looked up from reference TRBV30 and TRBJ2-5, is SQTIHQWPATLVQPVGSPLSLECTVEGTSNPNLYWYRQAAGRGLQLLFYSVGIGQISSEVPQNLSASRPQDRQFILSSKKLLLSDSGFYLCAWSVLGTRETQYFGPGTRLLVL.

The rearrangement uses TRBV7-8 and TRBJ2-4; TRBD2 agrees at 8 bases. The CDR3 has 14 amino acids. CDR1 is SGHVS, CDR2 FQNEAQ, per germline. J was trimmed by 7 bases and V by 3 bases; bases with no gene match: 5. CDR3 sequence (DNA): TGTGCCAGCAGCTTGGCGGGAGGTGGGAACATTCAGTACTTC. Amino acid sequence: CASSLAGGGNIQYF.

The chain employs TRBV7-6 and TRBJ1-5; 9 nucleotides align to TRBD1. Germline-derived CDR1 and CDR2 are SGHVS and FNYEAQ. There are 17 residues in the CDR3. J was trimmed by 1 base and V by 0 bases; bases with no gene match: 4. The CDR3 loop reads CASSLAGGTGSNQPQHF. CDR3 sequence (DNA): TGTGCCAGCAGCTTAGCAGGGGGGACAGGGAGCAATCAGCCCCAGCATTTT.

The genes are TRBV7-9 and TRBJ2-6, with D unclear. This CDR3 region has 17 residues. Trimming pared 2 bases from V and 1 base from J, leaving 12 bases between. CDR1 and CDR2 (germline): SEHNR, FQNEAQ (reference sequence). The CDR3: CASSLPGSDSGANVLTF. In DNA, the CDR3 is TGTGCCAGCAGCTTACCTGGATCCGATTCTGGGGCCAACGTCCTGACTTTC.

The V gene is TRBV18, the J gene TRBJ2-5; D possibly corresponds to TRBD2 (6 bases). The germline V gene has CDR1 KGHSH and CDR2 LQKENI. V shed 2 bases and J shed 2 bases, with 12 bases lying between them. The CDR3 covers 15 residues. CDR3 bases: TGTGCCAGCTCACCATCGGCAGGGAGGCAAGAGACCCAGTACTTC. The encoded protein is CASSPSAGRQETQYF.

The chain couples TRBV6-5 to TRBJ2-7, with 12 bases matching TRBD1. This CDR3 contains 15 residues. Germline CDR1 is MNHEY and CDR2 is SVGAGI. J gave up 6 bases and V 1 base, and 4 bases lay outside the gene matches. DNA for the CDR3: TGTGCCAGCAGTTACTATGGGACAGGGGGCGTCGAGCAGTACTTC. Protein product: CASSYYGTGGVEQYF.

V gene TRBV6-1 combines with J gene TRBJ2-1; a possible D gene is TRBD2 (5 bases). Germline CDR1 MNHNS, CDR2 SASEGT. This CDR3 comprises 15 residues. The V gene lost 6 bases and the J gene lost 0 bases, with 12 bases spanning the gap. CDR3 protein: CASSPPRGSYNEQFF. DNA for the CDR3: TGTGCCAGCAGCCCCCCCCGGGGCTCCTACAATGAGCAGTTCTTC.

The chain joins TRBV18 to TRBJ2-2; 8 bases are shared with TRBD2. The CDR3 extends over 15 amino acids. Germline CDR1 reads KGHSH; CDR2 reads LQKENI. After removal of 5 bases from V and 0 bases from J, the junction contained 2 bases not matched to a gene. CDR3 loop: CASSGGGSNTGELFF. CDR3 coding DNA: TGTGCCAGCTCAGGCGGGGGGTCGAACACCGGGGAGCTGTTTTTT.

This chain connects TRBV2 to TRBJ2-1, with D hard to call. The CDR3 is made up of 13 amino acids. Looked up from germline, CDR1 is SNHLY and CDR2 is FYNNEI. Trimming took off 4 bases at V and 8 bases at J, with 12 bases between the two ends. DNA of the CDR3: TGTGCCAGCAGTGGCGTTACCCAGGATGAGCAGTTCTTC. Its protein product is CASSGVTQDEQFF.

The chain carries TRBV6-1 and TRBJ2-1; D is unclear. Germline CDR1 reads MNHNS; CDR2 reads SASEGT. This CDR3 spans 12 amino acids. V was pared by 7 bases and J by 6 bases, with 10 bases between. The CDR3 DNA reads as TGTGCCAGCAAAGGCCCCCCCAATGAGCAGTTCTTC. Its translation: CASKGPPNEQFF.

This chain joins TRBV9 and TRBJ2-3; weak D call: TRBD2 (6 bases). Germline loops: CDR1 SGDLS, CDR2 YYNGEE. This CDR3 has 16 amino acids. The V end lost 4 bases, the J end lost 0 bases, and 15 bases lay between the germline ends. This CDR3 reads CASSPEAGSSTDTQYF. For the CDR3, the DNA is TGTGCCAGCAGCCCCGAGGCGGGGTCTAGCACAGATACGCAGTATTTT.

This chain connects TRBV6-1 to TRBJ2-5; D gene uncertain. Germline loops: CDR1 MNHNS, CDR2 SASEGT. This CDR3 comprises 13 residues. Trimming stripped 8 bases from V and 1 base from J, with 11 bases between. The CDR3 sequence is CASSIASQETQYF. CDR3 nucleotides: TGTGCCAGCTCCATTGCCAGCCAAGAGACCCAGTACTTC.

The CDR3 DNA reads as TGTGCCAGCAGCTTGGGTCTTGCAGCTAATGAAAAACTGTTTTTT. This sequence encodes CASSLGLAANEKLFF. The rearrangement uses TRBV5-4 and TRBJ1-4; no clear D. V was shortened by 0 bases and J by 3 bases, with 9 bases between the two germline ends. The germline V gene has CDR1 SGHNT and CDR2 YYREEE (reference sequence). This CDR3 contains 15 residues.

The rearrangement links TRBV4-2 to TRBJ2-1, with TRBD2 matching over 11 bases. J was trimmed by 5 bases and V by 4 bases; bases with no gene match: 7. There are 16 residues in the CDR3. Germline V gene lookup returns CDR1 LGHNA and CDR2 YNFKEQ. The CDR3 nucleotides read TGTGCCAGCAGCCCCAGACTAGCGGGGCCGAACAATGAGCAGTTCTTC. Amino acid sequence: CASSPRLAGPNNEQFF.

The chain is built from TRBV5-1 and TRBJ2-5; 7 positions agree with TRBD1. Trimming cost V 3 bases and J 2 bases; bases outside gene matches: 7. Germline assignment: CDR1 SGHRS and CDR2 YFSETQ. This CDR3 spans 15 amino acids. The CDR3 nucleotides read TGCGCCAGCAGCTCGGGACAGCAGAATCAAGAGACCCAGTACTTC. Translation gives CASSSGQQNQETQYF. The full variable domain, rest sourced from reference TRBV5-1 and TRBJ2-5, is KAGVTQTPRYLIKTRGQQVTLSCSPISGHRSVSWYQQTPGQGLQFLFEYFSETQRNKGNFPGRFSGRQFSNSRSEMNVSTLELGDSALYLCASSSGQQNQETQYFGPGTRLLVL.

The V call is TRBV30, the J call TRBJ1-2; D is uncertain. The CDR3 sequence is 13 residues long. V lost 0 bases, J lost 2 bases, and 7 bases lay in between. From germline, CDR1 is GTSNPN and CDR2 SVGIG (reference sequence). CDR3 residues: CAWSVGLNYGYTF. The CDR3 DNA is TGTGCCTGGAGTGTAGGGCTGAACTATGGCTACACCTTC. The whole variable domain, filled in from reference TRBV30 and TRBJ1-2, reads SQTIHQWPATLVQPVGSPLSLECTVEGTSNPNLYWYRQAAGRGLQLLFYSVGIGQISSEVPQNLSASRPQDRQFILSSKKLLLSDSGFYLCAWSVGLNYGYTFGSGTRLTVV.

This chain joins TRBV7-2 and TRBJ1-2; no definite D call. There are 14 residues in the CDR3. With 1 base removed from V and 0 bases from J, the gap between germline ends came to 6 bases. Germline V gene lookup returns CDR1 SGHTA and CDR2 FQGNSA. This CDR3 reads CASSLGGSNYGYTF. In DNA form, the CDR3 reads TGTGCCAGCAGCTTAGGCGGATCTAACTATGGCTACACCTTC.

J is TRBJ2-3 and V is TRBV10-3; tentative D call: TRBD2 (6 bases). Deletions cut 0 bases from V and 1 base from J, with 8 bases between. The CDR3 has 15 residues. Germline CDR1 is ENHRY and CDR2 is SYGVKD. CDR3 DNA sequence: TGTGCCATCAGTGAGTCCGGGGAGGGCACAGATACGCAGTATTTT. It translates to CAISESGEGTDTQYF.

The chain has TRBV29-1 and TRBJ2-5; D is ambiguous. Germline V lookup: CDR1 SQVTM, CDR2 ANQGSEA. CDR3 length: 13 amino acids. Trimming stripped 5 bases from V and 3 bases from J, with 13 bases between. This chain's CDR3 is CSVHPSPEETQYF. As DNA, the CDR3 is TGCAGCGTTCACCCATCCCCCGAAGAGACCCAGTACTTC. The full variable domain, rest sourced from reference TRBV29-1 and TRBJ2-5, is SAVISQKPSRDICQRGTSLTIQCQVDSQVTMMFWYRQQPGQSLTLIATANQGSEATYESGFVIDKFPISRPNLTFSTLTVSNMSPEDSSIYLCSVHPSPEETQYFGPGTRLLVL.